Listed here are 27 T cell receptor beta chains from one sample, sequenced in a study of OX40 agonist ivuxolimab in advanced cancers. Some clones are missing from TCRdb's copy, which holds only in-frame ones; the method was immunoSEQ multiplex PCR. The sample comprises 73,000 or so clones, 65% to 90% of which are singletons, and 0.61% rests with the top ten. Sequences were derived from CD4+ or CD8+ T cells sorted from blood, sampled in a trial of the OX40 agonist ivuxolimab. These receptors came from an adult with an advanced solid tumor such as melanoma, head and neck, liver or kidney cancer.

The chain joins TRBV6-1 to TRBJ2-7; D assignment may be TRBD1 or TRBD2 (6 bases each). Germline V gene lookup returns CDR1 MNHNS and CDR2 SASEGT. Trimming removed 4 bases at V and 7 bases at J, with 11 bases between. This CDR3 is 12 amino acids long. The DNA for the CDR3 is TGTGCCAGCAGTGTTCGGGGGCGAGAGCAGTACTTC. This translates into CASSVRGREQYF.

This clone has a single count. The chain has TRBV5-5 and TRBJ1-4; tentative D call: TRBD1 (6 bases). V dropped 4 bases and J dropped 5 bases, with 12 bases sitting between them. The germline gives CDR1 SGHKS, CDR2 YYEKEE (reference sequence). The CDR3 is 14 amino acids. As DNA, the CDR3 is TGTGCCAGCAGCAGTGCAGGGGCGAATGAAAAACTGTTTTTT. Amino acid sequence: CASSSAGANEKLFF.

This clone was recorded once. The V call is TRBV6-5, the J call TRBJ1-1; D gene ambiguous. This CDR3 has 13 amino acids. Germline CDR1 is MNHEY and CDR2 is SVGAGI. V was cut by 0 bases and J by 4 bases, with 6 bases left in between. In DNA form, the CDR3 reads TGTGCCAGCAGTTACTCGTGGGGCACTGAAGCTTTCTTT. Translated: CASSYSWGTEAFF.

The J gene is TRBJ2-1, the V gene TRBV11-1; D is ambiguous. The CDR3 contains 15 residues. Trimming cost V 6 bases and J 1 base, with 13 bases left between them. Germline CDR1 is SGHAT and CDR2 is FQDESV (reference sequence). CDR3 loop: CASSSTPRSYNEQFF. The CDR3 DNA sequence: TGTGCCAGCAGTTCAACTCCTCGGTCCTACAATGAGCAGTTCTTC.

The rearrangement uses TRBV7-2 and TRBJ2-1; no reliable D call. Trimming pared 2 bases from V and 8 bases from J, leaving 13 bases between. The CDR3 is 14 amino acids. Germline values: CDR1 SGHTA, CDR2 FQGNSA. CDR3 sequence (DNA): TGTGCCAGCAGCTTATCACCACTAAGGGATGAGCAGTTCTTC. This sequence encodes CASSLSPLRDEQFF.

The gene calls are TRBV18 and TRBJ1-6; 7 bases line up with TRBD1. CDR3 length: 15 residues. In germline, CDR1 is KGHSH, CDR2 LQKENI. V gave up 6 bases and J gave up 8 bases; unmatched junction bases: 10. The CDR3 bases are TGTGCCAGCTCGCGAGACAGGGCTGGCGATTCACCCCTCCACTTT. Translating it yields CASSRDRAGDSPLHF.

V and J are TRBV4-2 and TRBJ2-4, with D possibly matching TRBD2 (6 bases). The V end lost 0 bases, the J end lost 1 base, and 10 bases lay between the germline ends. Germline CDR1 reads LGHNA; CDR2 reads YNFKEQ. CDR3 length: 16 residues. The CDR3 sequence is CASSQDPSGAKNIQYF. In DNA, the CDR3 is TGTGCCAGCAGCCAAGATCCGAGCGGGGCCAAAAACATTCAGTACTTC.

The genes are TRBV18 and TRBJ2-1, with D perhaps given as TRBD1 or TRBD2 (6 bases each). The CDR3 runs to 16 residues. Germline V gene lookup returns CDR1 KGHSH and CDR2 LQKENI. V was shortened by 0 bases and J by 6 bases, with 15 bases between the two germline ends. The chain's CDR3 is CASSPPVGGRSNEQFF. As DNA, the CDR3 is TGTGCCAGCTCACCACCGGTAGGGGGGCGGTCCAATGAGCAGTTCTTC.

Worth noting for this clone: This sample also contains other DNA sequences that code for the same CDR3. V and J are TRBV7-9 and TRBJ2-3, with 8 bases identical to TRBD2. V lost 1 base to trimming and J lost 8 bases; unmatched junction nucleotides: 14. Looked up from germline, CDR1 is SEHNR and CDR2 is FQNEAQ (reference sequence). The CDR3 loop spans 17 amino acids. CDR3 sequence reads: CASSLEGGAGGAPTQYF. CDR3 DNA: TGTGCCAGCAGCTTAGAAGGTGGGGCGGGGGGCGCTCCTACGCAGTATTTT. The variable domain in full, completed from reference TRBV7-9 and TRBJ2-3, reads DTGVSQNPRHKITKRGQNVTFRCDPISEHNRLYWYRQTLGQGPEFLTYFQNEAQLEKSRLLSDRFSAERPKGSFSTLEIQRTEQGDSAMYLCASSLEGGAGGAPTQYFGPGTRLTVL.

This chain connects TRBV2 to TRBJ1-6; D not resolved. V lost 4 bases and J lost 7, with 14 bases in between. Germline V lookup: CDR1 SNHLY, CDR2 FYNNEI. CDR3 size: 15 residues. The CDR3 bases are TGTGCCAGCAGTGGGGCGCTGGCGGGGAATTCACCCCTCCACTTT. Its protein is CASSGALAGNSPLHF.

V and J are TRBV6-5 and TRBJ1-1, with D possibly being TRBD1 (5 bases). Trimming took off 6 bases at V and 1 base at J, with 12 bases between the two ends. CDR1 MNHEY and CDR2 SVGAGI come from the germline V gene. The CDR3 has 14 residues. The DNA for the CDR3 is TGTGCCAGCAGAACTCTCAGGGCGAACACTGAAGCTTTCTTT. Protein: CASRTLRANTEAFF.

This chain uses TRBV9 with TRBJ2-5; D gene unclear. Germline values: CDR1 SGDLS, CDR2 YYNGEE. The length of the CDR3 is 15 residues. V lost 1 base to trimming and J lost 3 bases, with 13 bases between them. CDR3 residues: CASSVKGAAEETQYF. The CDR3 DNA reads TGTGCCAGCAGCGTAAAGGGTGCGGCCGAAGAGACCCAGTACTTC.

The chain has TRBV21-1 and TRBJ1-6. TRBV21-1 is flagged as a pseudogene. The CDR3 extends over 15 amino acids. The CDR3 loop is CASSKIGKASPPLHF. The CDR3 DNA sequence: TGTGCCAGCAGCAAAATCGGGAAGGCTTCTCCACCCCTCCACTTT.

The rearrangement links TRBV5-1 to TRBJ2-7; 7 bases are shared with TRBD1. With 0 bases clipped from V and 3 bases from J, the junction kept 6 bases outside the gene matches. CDR3 length: 15 amino acids. Germline V gene sequence: CDR1 SGHRS, CDR2 YFSETQ. The CDR3 region is CASSLGTGVDYEQYF. As DNA, the CDR3 is TGCGCCAGCAGCTTGGGAACAGGGGTGGACTACGAGCAGTACTTC.

This sequence joins TRBV4-2 and TRBJ2-4; a weak D match, TRBD1 (6 bases). There are 16 residues in the CDR3. Germline loops: CDR1 LGHNA, CDR2 YNFKEQ. The V and J ends lost 3 bases and 0 bases respectively, with 12 bases between them. CDR3 sequence: CASSHPGALAKNIQYF. In nucleotides, the CDR3 is TGTGCCAGCAGCCACCCAGGGGCCCTAGCCAAAAACATTCAGTACTTC.

This clone was seen once. The rearrangement uses TRBV2 and TRBJ1-4; TRBD1 might be the D (5 bases). Trimming shortened V by 6 bases and J by 0 bases, and 20 bases separated the two germline ends. CDR3 length: 18 residues. CDR1 is SNHLY, CDR2 FYNNEI, per germline. CDR3 amino acids: CASSQTALIFATNEKLFF. CDR3 DNA sequence: TGTGCCAGCAGCCAGACAGCCCTTATCTTCGCAACTAATGAAAAACTGTTTTTT.

This clone was seen a few times. The genes are TRBV19 and TRBJ1-6, with TRBD1 identical over 7 bases. The CDR3 loop spans 13 amino acids. With V trimmed by 10 bases and J by 10 bases, 10 bases remained unmatched. Germline-derived CDR1 and CDR2 are LNHDA and SQIVND (reference sequence). CDR3 amino acids: CATQQGTGSPLHF. Written as DNA, the CDR3 is TGTGCCACTCAACAGGGGACCGGCTCACCCCTCCACTTT.

As DNA, the CDR3 is TGTGCCAGCAGTGATCCGGGTTTGGTCCCCGCCTACGAGCAGTACTTC. Amino acid sequence: CASSDPGLVPAYEQYF. V and J are TRBV6-1 and TRBJ2-7; D not certain. Germline V gene lookup returns CDR1 MNHNS and CDR2 SASEGT. With 3 bases removed from V and 2 bases from J, the gap between germline ends came to 17 bases. The CDR3 is made up of 16 amino acids.

The chain carries TRBV4-1 and TRBJ2-3; the D is unclear. The CDR3 has 17 residues. V was clipped by 2 bases and J by 0 bases, with 15 bases between them. Germline assignment: CDR1 MGHRA and CDR2 YSYEKL. The CDR3 bases are TGCGCCAGCAGCCAACGGCCAGGTCTCCCTAGCACAGATACGCAGTATTTT. This gives the protein CASSQRPGLPSTDTQYF.

This rearrangement joins TRBV7-3 to TRBJ2-1; 7 bases line up with TRBD2. The CDR3 length is 17 residues. V lost 4 bases to trimming and J lost 2 bases; unmatched junction nucleotides: 11. Germline V lookup: CDR1 SGHTA, CDR2 FQGTGA. DNA for the CDR3: TGTGCCAGCAGCTCCCCCCAAGGGCGGGAGACCTACAATGAGCAGTTCTTC. This translates into CASSSPQGRETYNEQFF.

The chain has TRBV18 and TRBJ2-7, with no clear D. V lost 0 bases, J lost 6 bases, and 12 bases lay in between. Germline V gene lookup returns CDR1 KGHSH and CDR2 LQKENI. This CDR3 has 14 amino acids. The CDR3 region is CASSPPTRRGEQYF. CDR3 bases: TGTGCCAGCTCACCACCTACGCGGAGAGGCGAGCAGTACTTC.

This chain links TRBV28 with TRBJ2-7; TRBD2 aligns across 7 bases. Germline CDR1 MDHEN, CDR2 SYDVKM. V was pared by 9 bases and J by 2 bases, with 7 bases of the junction left unmatched. The CDR3 spans 13 residues. CDR3 sequence reads: CASKFGGTYEQYF. Here the CDR3 DNA reads TGTGCCAGTAAATTCGGGGGGACCTACGAGCAGTACTTC.

The genes are TRBV27 and TRBJ1-3, with D maybe TRBD1 (6 bases). The germline V and J ends were trimmed by 2 bases and 0 bases, with 8 bases remaining between them. This CDR3 comprises 15 residues. Germline V gene lookup returns CDR1 MNHEY and CDR2 SMNVEV (reference sequence). The CDR3 coding sequence is TGTGCCAGCAGTTTAAACAGGGTCTCTGGAAACACCATATATTTT. Amino acids: CASSLNRVSGNTIYF.

The chain joins TRBV6-6 to TRBJ2-3; 7 bases map to TRBD1. Per germline, CDR1 MNHNY and CDR2 SVGAGI (reference sequence). The V gene end was trimmed by 6 bases and the J gene end by 0 bases; junction bases not matched to a gene: 3. There are 14 residues in the CDR3. CDR3 DNA: TGTGCCAGCAGAGAACAGGGGAGCACAGATACGCAGTATTTT. The encoded protein is CASREQGSTDTQYF.

V is TRBV16 and J is TRBJ2-5; D tentatively fits TRBD1 or TRBD2 (5 bases each). The CDR3 sequence is 15 residues long. Germline CDR1 reads KGHSY; CDR2 reads FQNENV. The germline V and J ends were trimmed by 1 base and 1 base, with 10 bases remaining between them. The CDR3 sequence: CASSQLRDVQETQYF. The DNA for the CDR3 is TGTGCCAGCAGCCAATTAAGGGACGTCCAAGAGACCCAGTACTTC.

The chain links TRBV7-9 to TRBJ1-6; possibly TRBD1 for D (6 bases). CDR3 length: 17 amino acids. Trimming left V 0 bases short and J 5 bases short, with 14 bases between. CDR1 and CDR2 (germline): SEHNR, FQNEAQ (reference sequence). CDR3 sequence: CASSLARQGSNNSPLHF. In nucleotides, the CDR3 is TGTGCCAGCAGCTTAGCGCGTCAGGGGTCGAATAATTCACCCCTCCACTTT.

The V and J genes are TRBV27 and TRBJ1-1; the D is unclear. This CDR3 spans 13 amino acids. The V and J ends lost 3 bases and 3 bases respectively, with 8 bases between them. Germline-derived CDR1 and CDR2 are MNHEY and SMNVEV (reference sequence). The CDR3 DNA is TGTGCCAGCAGTTTGGTCGTGTACACTGAAGCTTTCTTT. Amino acid sequence: CASSLVVYTEAFF.